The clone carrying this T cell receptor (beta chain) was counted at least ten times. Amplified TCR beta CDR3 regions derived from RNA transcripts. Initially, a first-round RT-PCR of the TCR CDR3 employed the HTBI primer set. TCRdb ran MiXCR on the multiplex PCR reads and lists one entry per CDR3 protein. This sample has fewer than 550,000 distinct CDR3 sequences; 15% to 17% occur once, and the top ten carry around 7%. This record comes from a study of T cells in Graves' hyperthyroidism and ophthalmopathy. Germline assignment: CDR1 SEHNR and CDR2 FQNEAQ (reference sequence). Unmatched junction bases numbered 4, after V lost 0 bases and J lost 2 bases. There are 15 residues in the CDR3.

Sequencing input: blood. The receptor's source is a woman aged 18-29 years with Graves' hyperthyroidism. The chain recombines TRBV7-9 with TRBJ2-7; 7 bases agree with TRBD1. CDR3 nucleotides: TGTGCCAGCAGCTTAGCTGGACAGGTTGCCTACGAGCAGTACTTC. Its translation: CASSLAGQVAYEQYF.